A single sample gave rise to the 21 T cell receptor beta chains below, sequenced in a study of naive and memory T cell subsets. Treatment given: skin biopsy from PPD injection site in Mantoux-positive individual. A UMI-containing oligonucleotide was joined by 3' ligation to the TCR cDNA template. The SP2 primer and nested alpha and beta constant region primers amplified ligated cDNA in four rounds. In TCRdb, the UMI-ligation and nested PCR reads were re-called with MiXCR into one record per CDR3 protein. The data show some 14,000 distinct CDR3 sequences, around 5.5% seen once. Sequencing used skin, obtained from a tuberculin skin test site. All receptors come from an adult in good health.

This clonotype showed up just a few times. The chain couples TRBV20-1 to TRBJ2-2; 10 positions agree with TRBD1. The CDR3 contains 13 residues. Germline V gene data show CDR1 as DFQATT and CDR2 as SNEGSKA (reference sequence). V shed 6 bases, J shed 5 bases, and the junction held 3 bases outside the gene matches. The DNA for the CDR3 is TGCAGTGCGGGACAGGGGTTTACCGGGGAGCTGTTTTTT. Amino acids: CSAGQGFTGELFF.

Points on this clonotype: With a much larger clone just one base away, this may be a read error. The rearrangement joins TRBV7-3 to TRBJ2-2; tentatively, D is TRBD1 (6 bases). Germline-derived CDR1 and CDR2 are SGHTA and FQGTGA. This CDR3 contains 14 residues. The V and J ends lost 5 bases and 4 bases respectively, with 11 bases between them. The CDR3 spells CASSLGTSTGELFF. In DNA form, the CDR3 reads TGTGCCAGCAGCCTCGGGACAAGCACCGGGGAGCTGTTTTTT. Full variable domain (outside the CDR3, taken from reference TRBV7-3 and TRBJ2-2): GAGVSQTPSNKVTEKGKYVELRCDPISGHTALYWYRQSLGQGPEFLIYFQGTGAADDSGLPNDRFFAVRPEGSVSTLKIQRTERGDSAVYLCASSLGTSTGELFFGEGSRLTVL.

Ten or more counts support this clonotype. The gene calls are TRBV18 and TRBJ2-7; 8 positions agree with TRBD2. With 4 bases clipped from V and 4 bases from J, the junction kept 3 bases outside the gene matches. The CDR3 sequence is 13 residues long. Germline values: CDR1 KGHSH, CDR2 LQKENI. CDR3 residues: CASSLAGPYEQYF. The DNA for the CDR3 is TGTGCCAGCTCACTAGCGGGGCCTTACGAGCAGTACTTC.

In this sample, this clonotype is medium-sized. This chain joins TRBV7-9 and TRBJ2-1; no clear D gene. The CDR3 is 12 amino acids. Germline assignment: CDR1 SEHNR and CDR2 FQNEAQ (reference sequence). The V gene lost 2 bases and the J gene lost 10 bases, with 9 bases spanning the gap. The CDR3 sequence: CASSLHAREQFF. The CDR3 region has the DNA TGTGCCAGCAGCTTACATGCAAGGGAGCAGTTCTTC. Combining the CDR3 with reference TRBV7-9 and TRBJ2-1 gives the whole variable domain DTGVSQNPRHKITKRGQNVTFRCDPISEHNRLYWYRQTLGQGPEFLTYFQNEAQLEKSRLLSDRFSAERPKGSFSTLEIQRTEQGDSAMYLCASSLHAREQFFGPGTRLTVL.

This clonotype showed up just a few times. A junction end diverges from the germline sequence, so it may reflect a read error. The genes are TRBV28 and TRBJ1-6; weak D call: TRBD1 (5 bases). The CDR3 is 12 amino acids. Germline CDR1 and CDR2: MDHEN and SYDVKM. The CDR3 nucleotides are TGTGCCAGCAGTTTATACAGTCGGGGGTACGACTTT. Translating gives CASSLYSRGYDF.

This clonotype has just one count. A much larger clone lies a single base off, so this may be a read error. The V and J genes are TRBV19 and TRBJ2-7, with TRBD1 as a possible D gene (6 bases). The ends were cut back, 7 bases at V and 2 bases at J, with 15 bases in the middle. This CDR3 has 14 amino acids. CDR1 and CDR2 from the germline V gene are LNHDA and SQIVND (reference sequence). CDR3 coding DNA: TGTGCCAGTAATCCCAGGACAGCTACCTACGAGCAGTACTTC. It yields the protein CASNPRTATYEQYF.

The sample holds many counts of this clonotype. The V and J genes are TRBV18 and TRBJ2-2, with a weak D call TRBD2 (6 bases). CDR1 is KGHSH and CDR2 is LQKENI in the germline V gene. This CDR3 is 17 amino acids long. The V and J ends lost 1 base and 1 base respectively, with 13 bases between them. The CDR3 DNA reads as TGTGCCAGCTCACCACGGCTACCGGGACTGAACACCGGGGAGCTGTTTTTT. Its translation: CASSPRLPGLNTGELFF.

This clonotype has a count of ten or more. This chain links TRBV7-2 with TRBJ2-7; 12 nucleotides agree with TRBD2. The V gene's germline CDR1 is SGHTA and CDR2 FQGNSA. The CDR3 is made up of 17 amino acids. V lost 0 bases to trimming and J lost 0 bases; unmatched junction nucleotides: 3. The CDR3 sequence is CASSLALTSGGSYEQYF. CDR3 sequence (DNA): TGTGCCAGCAGCTTAGCCCTGACTAGCGGGGGCTCCTACGAGCAGTACTTC.

This clonotype was seen ten or more times. The rearrangement joins TRBV12-3 or TRBV12-4 to TRBJ1-6, with a possible D match to TRBD1 (5 bases). The CDR3 length is 13 residues. Trimming left V 6 bases short and J 10 bases short, with 13 bases between. CDR3 coding DNA: TGTGCCAGCAGGTCGGTGGGGGGATCACCCCTCCACTTT. Its protein product is CASRSVGGSPLHF.

This rearrangement joins TRBV28 to TRBJ1-1; 9 bases line up with TRBD1. The ends lost 5 bases at V and 4 bases at J; junction bases unmatched: 8. The CDR3 spans 15 residues. The germline gives CDR1 MDHEN, CDR2 SYDVKM. CDR3: CASSRPETGGTEAFF. CDR3 sequence (DNA): TGTGCCAGCAGTCGACCGGAGACAGGGGGCACTGAAGCTTTCTTT. Filled out from reference TRBV28 and TRBJ1-1, the complete variable domain reads DVKVTQSSRYLVKRTGEKVFLECVQDMDHENMFWYRQDPGLGLRLIYFSYDVKMKEKGDIPEGYSVSREKKERFSLILESASTNQTSMYLCASSRPETGGTEAFFGQGTRLTVV.

By frequency in the sample, this clonotype is medium-sized (0.01 to 0.1%). The chain recombines TRBV29-1 with TRBJ1-1; D may be TRBD1 (5 bases). CDR1 is SQVTM, CDR2 ANQGSEA, per germline. The germline V and J ends were trimmed by 7 bases and 0 bases, with 9 bases remaining between them. CDR3 length equals 12 residues. This CDR3 is CSAMTVNTEAFF. The CDR3 DNA reads TGCAGCGCCATGACAGTGAACACTGAAGCTTTCTTT.

This clonotype is labeled medium-sized. CDR3 DNA: TGTGCCAGTAGTATACGGACTAGCTCGCAGACCCAGTACTTC. The encoded protein is CASSIRTSSQTQYF. The V gene is TRBV19, the J gene TRBJ2-5; 8 nucleotides agree with TRBD2. Trimming cost V 2 bases and J 6 bases; bases outside gene matches: 5. CDR1 LNHDA and CDR2 SQIVND come from the germline V gene (reference sequence). CDR3 length: 14 residues.

The gene calls are TRBV19 and TRBJ1-1; no clear D gene. The germline CDR1 and CDR2 sequences are LNHDA and SQIVND (reference sequence). This CDR3 is 12 amino acids long. V was clipped by 5 bases and J by 6 bases, with 10 bases between them. CDR3 in DNA: TGTGCCAGTAGTTCCCCCGCCCCTGAAGCTTTCTTT. Its protein product is CASSSPAPEAFF. The full variable domain, its missing parts supplied by reference TRBV19 and TRBJ1-1, is DGGITQSPKYLFRKEGQNVTLSCEQNLNHDAMYWYRQDPGQGLRLIYYSQIVNDFQKGDIAEGYSVSREKKESFPLTVTSAQKNPTAFYLCASSSPAPEAFFGQGTRLTVV.

In its sample, this clonotype was seen a few times. The chain recombines TRBV14 with TRBJ2-7, with 8 bases lining up with TRBD2. Trimming removed 5 bases from V and 0 bases from J; junction bases left unmatched: 3. The CDR3 extends over 14 amino acids. Per the germline V gene, CDR1 is SGHDN and CDR2 is FVKESK. CDR3 sequence (DNA): TGTGCCAGCAGCAAGCGGGGGAGCTCCTACGAGCAGTACTTC. It translates to CASSKRGSSYEQYF. The full variable domain, with the rest looked up from reference TRBV14 and TRBJ2-7, is EAGVTQFPSHSVIEKGQTVTLRCDPISGHDNLYWYRRVMGKEIKFLLHFVKESKQDESGMPNNRFLAERTGGTYSTLKVQPAELEDSGVYFCASSKRGSSYEQYFGPGTRLTVT.

Details on this clonotype: This clone may be a read error of a much larger clone one base away. The chain uses TRBV6-5 and TRBJ2-3, with D unresolved. CDR3 length: 9 amino acids. From germline, CDR1 is MNHEY and CDR2 SVGAGI. Trimming removed 8 bases at V and 7 bases at J, with 4 bases between. The CDR3 DNA follows: TGTGCCAGCGAGTATACGCAGTATTTT. Its protein is CASEYTQYF.

This clonotype was seen more than once but under ten times. A much larger clone lies a single base off, so this may be a read error. This sequence joins TRBV11-1 and TRBJ2-7, with TRBD2 matching over 13 bases. The V gene end was trimmed by 4 bases and the J gene end by 2 bases; junction bases not matched to a gene: 5. This CDR3 is 16 amino acids long. Germline V gives CDR1 SGHAT, CDR2 FQDESV (reference sequence). CDR3 DNA: TGTGCCAGCAGCTCCCGGACTAGCGGGGGAACCTACGAGCAGTACTTC. Residues: CASSSRTSGGTYEQYF.

This clonotype occurred a few times. V is TRBV19 and J is TRBJ1-4, with D possibly matching TRBD1 (5 bases). The V end lost 7 bases, the J end lost 8 bases, and 20 bases lay between the germline ends. The CDR3 runs to 15 residues. The germline CDR1 and CDR2 sequences are LNHDA and SQIVND (reference sequence). The CDR3 nucleotides are TGTGCCAGTATGCCCCCGACAGCACAAGACGAAAAACTGTTTTTT. Translating gives CASMPPTAQDEKLFF.

This clonotype occurred a few times. The chain joins TRBV28 to TRBJ1-1, with D unclear. CDR3 length: 13 amino acids. Deletions cut 5 bases from V and 7 bases from J, with 14 bases between. Germline V gene data show CDR1 as MDHEN and CDR2 as SYDVKM. Here the CDR3 DNA reads TGTGCCAGCAGTCCACCCCACGCGGGTGAAGCTTTCTTT. This encodes CASSPPHAGEAFF.

This clonotype was detected ten times or more. The gene calls are TRBV28 and TRBJ2-7; D uncertain. V was cut by 6 bases and J by 3 bases, with 12 bases left in between. CDR1 MDHEN and CDR2 SYDVKM come from the germline V gene. CDR3 size: 13 residues. The CDR3 loop reads CASSPANRYEQYF. The CDR3 DNA sequence: TGTGCCAGCAGCCCCGCCAACCGCTACGAGCAGTACTTC.

This clonotype has ten or more counts. V and J are TRBV7-2 and TRBJ2-1, with D maybe TRBD1 (6 bases). This CDR3 has 15 residues. V was clipped by 5 bases and J by 0 bases, with 11 bases between them. The germline V gene encodes CDR1 SGHTA and CDR2 FQGNSA. The CDR3 here is CASSRTASSYNEQFF. Here the CDR3 DNA reads TGTGCCAGCAGCCGGACAGCGAGCTCCTACAATGAGCAGTTCTTC.

Many counts were recorded for this clonotype. This CDR3 is CAIRRASGGFYEQYF. CDR3 bases: TGTGCCATTAGGAGGGCTAGCGGGGGCTTCTACGAGCAGTACTTC. The genes are TRBV7-9 and TRBJ2-7; TRBD2 aligns across 10 bases. Germline lookup yields CDR1 SEHNR and CDR2 FQNEAQ (reference sequence). The junction had 12 bases not matched to a gene; V was cut back by 10 bases and J by 3 bases. The CDR3 covers 15 residues.